The 2 T cell receptor beta chains below were found in one sample sequenced in a study of blood T cell repertoires in COVID-19. The data were produced by immunoSEQ multiplex PCR, yet TCRdb's version contains in-frame clones alone and is incomplete. The sample yields 270,000 or so clones, approximately 90% seen once. Sequenced: peripheral blood. The receptors shown here come from a man aged 40-49 years with acute or convalescent COVID-19.

The chain combines TRBV6-5 with TRBJ2-1; possible D gene TRBD1, 6 bases. The CDR3 is 15 amino acids. With 5 bases removed from V and 6 bases from J, the gap between germline ends came to 17 bases. Germline-derived CDR1 and CDR2 are MNHEY and SVGAGI. In DNA form, the CDR3 reads TGTGCCAGCAGTCTCTCAGGGGTACCGGTCAATGAGCAGTTCTTC. The encoded protein is CASSLSGVPVNEQFF.

With regard to this clone: Other DNA sequences from this sample encode an identical CDR3 as well. V is TRBV7-2 and J is TRBJ2-1; 7 nucleotides line up with TRBD2. Germline V gene sequence: CDR1 SGHTA, CDR2 FQGNSA. With V trimmed by 1 base and J by 8 bases, 2 bases remained unmatched. The CDR3 is made up of 13 amino acids. The CDR3 reads CASSLGGGDEQFF. CDR3 coding DNA: TGTGCCAGCAGCTTAGGGGGAGGGGATGAGCAGTTCTTC.